This T cell receptor beta chain was sequenced in a study of vaccination and CD4 T cells after COVID-19 (dated 2022 in TCRdb). Regarding the study in general: Every convalescent patient had a positive nasal swab PCR test for SARS-CoV-2, with mild disease in under ten patients and severe disease in one. In the convalescent cohort there were six males and four females, among whom were two Hispanic individuals, seven Caucasians, two Asians and one multiracial person. Two doses of either the Pfizer-BioNTech BNT162b2 vaccine (n=8) or the Moderna mRNA-1273 vaccine (n=2) were administered to participants. Post-COVID blood samples were collected from convalescent patients a median of around 100 days after diagnosis, with a range of about 30 to 180 days. Post-vaccine blood samples were taken a median of around 77 days after the second vaccine dose, with a range of roughly 14 to 241 days. Overlapping spike peptide pools from SARS-CoV-2 and from the common cold coronaviruses HCoV-NL63, HCoV-OC43 and HCoV-229E were used as culture stimuli. Control cultures received a CEFX viral epitope pool as the positive control, an HIV-1 Nef peptide pool as the negative control, or no peptide. In 10 COVID-19 convalescent patients and a handful of infection-naive healthy vaccine recipients, the spike-specific CD4+ TCR repertoire before mRNA vaccination was compared with the repertoire after mRNA vaccination.

This clonotype occurred a few times. It has no known antigen specificity. No much larger clone exists at a distance of one base, and base qualities are not known. What the study reported, not specific to this receptor: The study included relatively few convalescent patients and did not analyze early timepoints after natural infection. In convalescent patients, a median around 86% of post-vaccine SARS-CoV-2-reactive clones were detected only after vaccination, and vaccine-specific priming was suggested by this finding. The median number of SARS-CoV-2-reactive clonotypes rose from roughly 20 after infection to around 40 after vaccination, but the change was not significant. Nearly all vaccine-specific clones in convalescent patients (304 of 307) were mono-reactive for SARS-CoV-2 spike rather than cross-reactive with common cold coronaviruses.

As encoded in the germline V gene (reference sequence), CDR1 is DFQATT while CDR2 is SNEGSKA. V is reduced by 0 bases and J by 7 bases, leaving a spacing of 19 bases between them. Including the terminal cysteine and phenylalanine, the CDR3 comprises 15 residues. Only the CDR3 region is kept as DNA, spanning 45 bases read in frame from base 1. Library prep was done by PCR. DNA from cultured CD4+ T cells underwent TCR sequencing with the Oncomine TCR Beta short-read assay at the Johns Hopkins FTIC core. The QIAamp micro DNA kit was used to extract genomic DNA from the cultured CD4+ T cells. The Oncomine TCR Beta libraries from cultured CD4+ T cells were pooled using unique dual indexes and then sequenced on an Illumina iSeq 100. Per the source publication's procedure: Non-productive sequences were filtered out, and CDR3s that did not start with C, did not end with F or W, or were shorter than 7 amino acids were discarded. Antigen-specific clonotypes were identified using the MANAFEST web application through comparison of peptide-stimulated wells with reference and other culture wells. Positive clones required FDR below 0.05, an odds ratio above 5, and productive frequency above 0.1% in at least two of three replicate wells. Cross-reactive clonotypes were defined as significantly expanded in both SARS-CoV-2 spike wells and at least one common cold coronavirus spike condition. Levenshtein distances (stringdist) and unrooted phylogenetic trees (ape) in R version 3.6.1 were used to assess CDR3 homology. TCRdb cleaned the public reads at Q25 with fastp, built clones with MiXCR and kept in-frame beta chains. Each CDR3 protein appears once, grouped with its most common genes and DNA. These V and J calls rely on TCRdb rather than the paper's analysis. This sample comprises some 12,000 distinct CDR3 sequences, roughly 58% of them detected only once. In total, the top ten clones hold approximately 9.6% of the sample.

Explained via the paper, the treatment or condition label denotes: approximately nine-day PBMC culture with coronavirus spike peptide pools or control peptides (ViraFEST assay). To expand antigen-specific T cells with peptide pools and then pick out the expanded clonotypes through TCR sequencing, the study relied on the ViraFEST assay. The convalescent patients' positive SARS-CoV-2 PCR tests were from March to December 2020, which was before the Alpha, Beta and Delta variants emerged in the United States. Each well held more than 1.5 million PBMCs cultured in IMDM containing around 5% human AB serum and 10 IU/ml IL-2, with about 10 ug/ml peptide pools added. On days 3 and 7, half of the culture medium was replaced with fresh IL-2-containing medium. After around 11 days of culture, CD4+ T cells were isolated by negative selection with the EasySep CD4+ T cell isolation kit. Ficoll-Paque Plus gradient centrifugation was used to isolate PBMCs from whole blood, and the isolated PBMCs were then either used fresh or cryopreserved at -140C. Culture conditions were generally each tested in triplicate wells.

Sample: CD4+ T cells from blood, cultured in vitro. This receptor was obtained from a human donor who had recovered from COVID-19. In this chain, TRBV20-1 is recombined with TRBJ2-7, with a tentative D call of TRBD1 or TRBD2, each matching 5 bases. The DNA sequence is given as TGCAGTGCTAGAGATATTAGCCAGGGTCGAGGGGAGCAGTACTTC. This gives the protein CSARDISQGRGEQYF.